Listed below are T cell receptor beta chains from one sample, sequenced in a study of CD8 T cells in ankylosing spondylitis. MiXCR, run by TCRdb on the 5' RACE reads, gives a single entry per CDR3 protein. Of around 300,000 distinct CDR3 sequences listed, more than 9% are singletons. Sequences were obtained from blood, either unsorted or a sorted T cell fraction (not recorded which). The receptor source for this set is a female donor with ankylosing spondylitis or in good health (not recorded which). The CDR3 runs from the conserved cysteine through the conserved F or W. Each record gives: clone size, V gene, J gene, D gene, CDR3 DNA, CDR3 protein. A D gene is named only where the DNA matches it firmly. Size values are once, few and many counts, or a class for expanded clones, and some rows have none.

clone_size: many
v_call: TRBV21-1
j_call: TRBJ2-1
d_call: -
cdr3_nt: TGTGCCAGCAGCACCGGGACAGGGGTCAATGAGCAGTTCTTC
cdr3_aa: CASSTGTGVNEQFF

clone_size: few
v_call: TRBV7-2
j_call: TRBJ2-2
d_call: -
cdr3_nt: TGTGCCAGCAGCCGCCAGCAGAGCGCGAACACCGGGGAGCTGTTTTTT
cdr3_aa: CASSRQQSANTGELFF

clone_size: many
v_call: TRBV12-3/TRBV12-4
j_call: TRBJ2-3
d_call: TRBD2
cdr3_nt: TGTGCCAGCAGCAGACTAGCGGGGATTACAGATACGCAGTATTTT
cdr3_aa: CASSRLAGITDTQYF

clone_size: few
v_call: TRBV6-2/TRBV6-3
j_call: TRBJ2-6
d_call: TRBD2
cdr3_nt: TGTGCCAGCAGAAGGGCGGGGGACTCTGGGGCCAACGTCCTGACTTTC
cdr3_aa: CASRRAGDSGANVLTF

clone_size: -
v_call: TRBV5-5
j_call: TRBJ2-1
d_call: TRBD1
cdr3_nt: TGTGCCAGCAGCTTGGATATTTTTACAGGGGTCCTCAATGAGCAGTTCTTC
cdr3_aa: CASSLDIFTGVLNEQFF

clone_size: many
v_call: TRBV20-1
j_call: TRBJ1-1
d_call: -
cdr3_nt: TGCAGTGCTAGAGACTACAGGGCGAACACTGAAGCTTTCTTT
cdr3_aa: CSARDYRANTEAFF

clone_size: many
v_call: TRBV20-1
j_call: TRBJ1-5
d_call: TRBD1
cdr3_nt: TGCAGTGCTAGAATAGGGACAGATAGCAATCAGCCCCAGCATTTT
cdr3_aa: CSARIGTDSNQPQHF

clone_size: few
v_call: TRBV5-1
j_call: TRBJ1-1
d_call: -
cdr3_nt: TGCGCCAGCAGCTTGGCCTCTTCCTTGGGACGGACCACTGAAGCTTTCTTT
cdr3_aa: CASSLASSLGRTTEAFF

clone_size: few
v_call: TRBV5-1
j_call: TRBJ2-5
d_call: -
cdr3_nt: TGCGCCAGCAGCTTGGCCGCCATGGAGACCCAGTACTTC
cdr3_aa: CASSLAAMETQYF

clone_size: few
v_call: TRBV15
j_call: TRBJ2-5
d_call: -
cdr3_nt: TGTGCCACCAGCAGAGTATGGCAAGAGACCCAGTACTTC
cdr3_aa: CATSRVWQETQYF

clone_size: few
v_call: TRBV3-1
j_call: TRBJ2-4
d_call: TRBD2
cdr3_nt: TGTGCCAGCAGCCAAGAGGGACTAGCGGGAGGTGCCAAAAACATTCAGTACTTC
cdr3_aa: CASSQEGLAGGAKNIQYF

clone_size: many
v_call: TRBV10-3
j_call: TRBJ1-2
d_call: -
cdr3_nt: TGTGCCATCAGGGTCGGGGACGGTAGCTATGGCTACACCTTC
cdr3_aa: CAIRVGDGSYGYTF

clone_size: many
v_call: TRBV20-1
j_call: TRBJ2-1
d_call: -
cdr3_nt: TGCAGTGCTAGTCCCCCCCCGGGGAATGAGCAGTTCTTC
cdr3_aa: CSASPPPGNEQFF

clone_size: -
v_call: TRBV18
j_call: TRBJ1-5
d_call: TRBD1
cdr3_nt: TGTGCCAGCTCACCCCGCGGGACAGAGAATCAGCCCCAGCATTTT
cdr3_aa: CASSPRGTENQPQHF

clone_size: many
v_call: TRBV27
j_call: TRBJ1-2
d_call: TRBD1
cdr3_nt: TGTGCCAGCAGTTTGGTCCAGGGGGCGAATGGCTACACCTTC
cdr3_aa: CASSLVQGANGYTF

clone_size: many
v_call: TRBV9
j_call: TRBJ1-1
d_call: TRBD1
cdr3_nt: TGTGCCAGCAGCCCCAGGCGGACAGGGGGGTTCCGGGAAACTGAAGCTTTCTTT
cdr3_aa: CASSPRRTGGFRETEAFF

clone_size: -
v_call: TRBV5-4
j_call: TRBJ2-4
d_call: -
cdr3_nt: TGTGCCAGCAAAAAGGGGGGGACGGCCAAAAACATTCAGTACTTC
cdr3_aa: CASKKGGTAKNIQYF

clone_size: -
v_call: TRBV14
j_call: TRBJ2-1
d_call: TRBD2
cdr3_nt: TGTGCCAGCAGCAAACTAGCGGGCTCCTACAATGAGCAGTTCTTC
cdr3_aa: CASSKLAGSYNEQFF

clone_size: many
v_call: TRBV5-1
j_call: TRBJ2-2
d_call: -
cdr3_nt: TGTGCCAGCAGTTTAGGGAACACCGGGGAGCTGTTTTTT
cdr3_aa: CASSLGNTGELFF

clone_size: once
v_call: TRBV20-1
j_call: TRBJ1-3
d_call: -
cdr3_nt: TGCAGTGCTAGGGCGGTGGACACCATATATTTT
cdr3_aa: CSARAVDTIYF

clone_size: few
v_call: TRBV5-1
j_call: TRBJ2-4
d_call: -
cdr3_nt: TGCGCCAGCAGCTTGGGGTCGGTTCAAGCCAAAAACATTCAGTACTTC
cdr3_aa: CASSLGSVQAKNIQYF

clone_size: -
v_call: TRBV6-1
j_call: TRBJ1-2
d_call: -
cdr3_nt: TGTGCCAGCGCCCGAGCCGGGAACTATGGCTACACCTTC
cdr3_aa: CASARAGNYGYTF

clone_size: many
v_call: TRBV20-1
j_call: TRBJ2-1
d_call: -
cdr3_nt: TGCAGTGCTAGAAACAGGGAGTATGAGCAGTTCTTC
cdr3_aa: CSARNREYEQFF

clone_size: many
v_call: TRBV6-5
j_call: TRBJ1-2
d_call: -
cdr3_nt: TGTGCCAGCAGTTACTCGTGGGGTGACAATGGCTACACCTTC
cdr3_aa: CASSYSWGDNGYTF

clone_size: many
v_call: TRBV12-3/TRBV12-4
j_call: TRBJ2-2
d_call: TRBD1
cdr3_nt: TGTGCCAGCAGTTTAGGGCAGGGGGCGAACACCGGGGAGCTGTTTTTT
cdr3_aa: CASSLGQGANTGELFF

clone_size: few
v_call: TRBV4-1
j_call: TRBJ2-3
d_call: TRBD2
cdr3_nt: TGCGCCAGCAGCCAGAGGAGCGGGGGGCTCGCAGATACGCAGTATTTT
cdr3_aa: CASSQRSGGLADTQYF

clone_size: many
v_call: TRBV15
j_call: TRBJ2-1
d_call: -
cdr3_nt: TGTGCCACCAGCAGAGAAATAGCGGACAGCTCCTACAATGAGCAGTTCTTC
cdr3_aa: CATSREIADSSYNEQFF

clone_size: many
v_call: TRBV29-1
j_call: TRBJ2-2
d_call: -
cdr3_nt: TGCAGCGTAGGACCGGCGGCCGGGGAGCTGTTTTTT
cdr3_aa: CSVGPAAGELFF

clone_size: many
v_call: TRBV5-1
j_call: TRBJ1-4
d_call: TRBD1
cdr3_nt: TGCGCCAGCAGCTTAGACAGGGCCGATGAAAAACTGTTTTTT
cdr3_aa: CASSLDRADEKLFF

clone_size: few
v_call: TRBV5-1
j_call: TRBJ1-4
d_call: TRBD1
cdr3_nt: TGCGCCAGCAGCTTGGAGTCCCCACAGGGGGTAGCCCAAGTGGGTGAAAAACTGTTTTTT
cdr3_aa: CASSLESPQGVAQVGEKLFF

clone_size: -
v_call: TRBV7-9
j_call: TRBJ2-2
d_call: -
cdr3_nt: TGTGCCAGCAGCTCTCGACTAAACACCGGGGAGCTGTTTTTT
cdr3_aa: CASSSRLNTGELFF

clone_size: -
v_call: TRBV7-2
j_call: TRBJ1-6
d_call: -
cdr3_nt: TGTGCCAGCAGCCCCGCGAGGAATATTAATTCACCCCTCCACTTT
cdr3_aa: CASSPARNINSPLHF

clone_size: -
v_call: TRBV20-1
j_call: TRBJ2-3
d_call: -
cdr3_nt: TGCAGTGCTAGACGGCCTAGCACAGATACGCAGTATTTT
cdr3_aa: CSARRPSTDTQYF

clone_size: many
v_call: TRBV6-1
j_call: TRBJ1-4
d_call: -
cdr3_nt: TGTGCCAGCAGGACGACAGGAGAGAATGAAAAACTGTTTTTT
cdr3_aa: CASRTTGENEKLFF

clone_size: -
v_call: TRBV5-8
j_call: TRBJ2-6
d_call: -
cdr3_nt: TGTGCCAGCAGTCTAGCGCGGTCTGGGGCCAACGTCCTGACTTTC
cdr3_aa: CASSLARSGANVLTF

clone_size: many
v_call: TRBV5-1
j_call: TRBJ1-5
d_call: -
cdr3_nt: TGCGCCAGCCGAGACAGACCCGAGCAATGGCCCGAGCATTTT
cdr3_aa: CASRDRPEQWPEHF

clone_size: many
v_call: TRBV10-2
j_call: TRBJ2-2
d_call: -
cdr3_nt: TGCGCCAGCAGTACCGCCGGCTTCGGGGAGCTGTTTTTT
cdr3_aa: CASSTAGFGELFF

clone_size: few
v_call: TRBV28
j_call: TRBJ2-1
d_call: TRBD2
cdr3_nt: TGTGCCAGCCCCCCAGCGGGACTAGCCTCCAATGAGCAGTTCTTC
cdr3_aa: CASPPAGLASNEQFF

clone_size: many
v_call: TRBV9
j_call: TRBJ1-3
d_call: -
cdr3_nt: TGTGCCAGCAGCGTATCTGAGCTACCCTCTGGAAACACCATATATTTT
cdr3_aa: CASSVSELPSGNTIYF

clone_size: -
v_call: TRBV28
j_call: TRBJ2-1
d_call: TRBD2
cdr3_nt: TGTGCCAGCACCGCCGGGGAGGGCTCCTACAATGAGCAGTTCTTC
cdr3_aa: CASTAGEGSYNEQFF

clone_size: -
v_call: TRBV7-9
j_call: TRBJ2-1
d_call: TRBD2
cdr3_nt: TGTGCCAGCAGCTTGTTCGCTAGCGGGGGAGCCTACAATGAGCAGTTCTTC
cdr3_aa: CASSLFASGGAYNEQFF

clone_size: few
v_call: TRBV28
j_call: TRBJ2-2
d_call: TRBD2
cdr3_nt: TGTGCCAGCAGTTTAGGCGGGAGAGCTACTAAAGGGGAGCTGTTTTTT
cdr3_aa: CASSLGGRATKGELFF

clone_size: -
v_call: TRBV9
j_call: TRBJ2-7
d_call: TRBD2
cdr3_nt: TGTGCCGGCAGCGCTTGGACTAGCGGGTCTGACGAGCAGTACTTC
cdr3_aa: CAGSAWTSGSDEQYF

clone_size: -
v_call: TRBV27
j_call: TRBJ2-6
d_call: -
cdr3_nt: TGTGCCAGTCTGGGGGGCTCTGGGGCCAACGTCCTGACTTTC
cdr3_aa: CASLGGSGANVLTF

clone_size: many
v_call: TRBV28
j_call: TRBJ1-6
d_call: TRBD1
cdr3_nt: TGTGCCAGCAGTTTCGTAGGGGGCGGTTCACCCCTCCACTTT
cdr3_aa: CASSFVGGGSPLHF

clone_size: many
v_call: TRBV5-1
j_call: TRBJ1-5
d_call: -
cdr3_nt: TGCGCCAGCAGCTTGGGTAGCGGGGAGGGTCAGCCCCAGCATTTT
cdr3_aa: CASSLGSGEGQPQHF

clone_size: many
v_call: TRBV11-3
j_call: TRBJ2-1
d_call: TRBD1
cdr3_nt: TGTGCCAGCAGCTCAAGAACCGGGACAGGGGTCAATGAGCAGTTCTTC
cdr3_aa: CASSSRTGTGVNEQFF

clone_size: many
v_call: TRBV20-1
j_call: TRBJ2-1
d_call: -
cdr3_nt: TGCAGTGCGGAATACGGGACCACATCTAACAATGAGCAGTTCTTC
cdr3_aa: CSAEYGTTSNNEQFF

clone_size: many
v_call: TRBV12-3/TRBV12-4
j_call: TRBJ1-6
d_call: -
cdr3_nt: TGTGCCAGCGCATCCGACCCAATGGGAAACTCACCCCTCCACTTT
cdr3_aa: CASASDPMGNSPLHF

clone_size: few
v_call: TRBV19
j_call: TRBJ2-2
d_call: TRBD1
cdr3_nt: TGTGCCAGTAGTATCCGGGACAGTCCCACCGGGGAGCTGTTTTTT
cdr3_aa: CASSIRDSPTGELFF

clone_size: many
v_call: TRBV6-1
j_call: TRBJ2-7
d_call: -
cdr3_nt: TGTGCCAGCACCAAATTACAGACGCCCTACGAGCAGTACTTC
cdr3_aa: CASTKLQTPYEQYF

clone_size: few
v_call: TRBV7-2
j_call: TRBJ1-3
d_call: -
cdr3_nt: TGTGCCAGCAGCCCCCCTTCGGGGCCGGGAAACACCATATATTTT
cdr3_aa: CASSPPSGPGNTIYF